One sample yielded the 6 T cell receptor beta chains listed below, sequenced in a study of T cell responses to AZD1222 COVID-19 vaccine. TCRdb's copy holds only in-frame clones and misses some; the assay was immunoSEQ multiplex PCR. The sample yields roughly 140,000 clones, roughly nine tenths seen once. The sequences come from peripheral blood, collected after recovery from COVID-19. The receptors here all came from an adult who had recovered from COVID-19.

The rearrangement joins TRBV4-1 to TRBJ2-1; 14 positions agree with TRBD2. This CDR3 is built from 20 residues. The germline V gene encodes CDR1 MGHRA and CDR2 YSYEKL. The V segment lost 0 bases and the J segment 0 bases; nucleotides outside the gene matches: 7. In DNA form, the CDR3 reads TGCGCCAGCAGCCAAGATGGGGGGACTAGCGGGGGTTTCTCCTACAATGAGCAGTTCTTC. This translates into CASSQDGGTSGGFSYNEQFF.

This clone was observed once. The V gene is TRBV5-4, the J gene TRBJ1-2; D is uncertain. CDR1 is SGHNT, CDR2 YYREEE, per germline (reference sequence). Trimming shortened V by 0 bases and J by 7 bases, and 13 bases separated the two germline ends. This CDR3 is built from 14 residues. CDR3 bases: TGTGCCAGCAGCTTGGCCATTACTTCGGGTGGCTACACCTTC. Its protein product is CASSLAITSGGYTF.

The chain uses TRBV9 and TRBJ2-1, with D tentatively TRBD2 (7 bases). This CDR3 comprises 15 residues. In germline, CDR1 is SGDLS, CDR2 YYNGEE. V shed 0 bases and J shed 9 bases, with 16 bases lying between them. CDR3 in DNA: TGTGCCAGCAGCGTAGTCGTGGGGGGGCTCGGTGAGCAGTTCTTC. Translation gives CASSVVVGGLGEQFF.

CDR3 in DNA: TGTGCCAGCAGCTTGACCGGCGGGATCGTGGCCCAGTACTTC. This encodes CASSLTGGIVAQYF. The chain couples TRBV11-2 to TRBJ2-5, with D perhaps matching TRBD2 (6 bases). This CDR3 is built from 14 residues. Germline V gene data show CDR1 as SGHAT and CDR2 as FQNNGV. Trimming shortened V by 3 bases and J by 9 bases, and 17 bases separated the two germline ends.

The rearrangement links TRBV11-1 to TRBJ1-2; possible D gene TRBD1, 5 bases. CDR3 size: 13 residues. CDR1 and CDR2 from the germline V gene are SGHAT and FQDESV (reference sequence). Trimming took off 5 bases at V and 8 bases at J, with 15 bases between the two ends. The CDR3 DNA reads as TGTGCCAGCAGCCCGGGGCCCGGGCGGGGCTACACCTTC. Amino acids: CASSPGPGRGYTF.

The table lists this clone with a few counts. The chain combines TRBV5-4 with TRBJ2-2; D is tentatively TRBD1 or TRBD2 (6 bases each). Trimming removed 0 bases from V and 6 bases from J, with 9 bases in between. CDR1 is SGHNT and CDR2 is YYREEE in the germline V gene (reference sequence). This CDR3 has 14 residues. The CDR3 here is CASSLEEGAGELFF. As DNA, the CDR3 is TGTGCCAGCAGCTTGGAGGAGGGGGCCGGGGAGCTGTTTTTT.